Below, 25 T cell receptor beta chains from the same sample are listed, as sequenced in a study of blood T cell repertoires in COVID-19 (dated by TCRdb to the early 2020s). The library came from the immunoSEQ multiplex PCR assay. TCRdb holds this immuneACCESS table with in-frame rearrangements only. Some clones are missing; in checked studies, unresolved V genes explain under half, and the rest has no known cause. Present in this sample are 290,000 or so clones, approximately 86% of which were seen just once. The top ten clones comprise 1% to 1.5% of the sample. Source material: peripheral blood. These receptors originate from a man between 65 and 79 years old with acute or convalescent COVID-19.

The chain joins TRBV5-1 to TRBJ2-7; TRBD2 agrees at 12 bases. Trimming cost V 3 bases and J 5 bases; bases outside gene matches: 3. Germline CDR1 reads SGHRS; CDR2 reads YFSETQ. This CDR3 has 14 amino acids. CDR3 DNA sequence: TGCGCCAGCAGCTCGGGACTAGCGGGCCACGAGCAGTACTTC. Protein product: CASSSGLAGHEQYF.

The V and J genes are TRBV2 and TRBJ2-5, with D maybe TRBD2 (5 bases). V lost 6 bases and J lost 4, with 9 bases in between. The CDR3 loop spans 12 amino acids. Germline CDR1 reads SNHLY; CDR2 reads FYNNEI. The CDR3 sequence is CASRASLETQYF. CDR3 nucleotides: TGTGCCAGCAGAGCTAGCCTAGAGACCCAGTACTTC.

This clone turned up a few times. The rearrangement uses TRBV13 and TRBJ2-5, with D tentatively TRBD1 (6 bases). V was clipped by 5 bases and J by 8 bases, with 15 bases between them. Germline loops: CDR1 PRHDT, CDR2 FYEKMQ (reference sequence). CDR3 length equals 13 residues. The CDR3 sequence: CASSQGKDRTQYF. CDR3 DNA: TGTGCCAGCAGCCAGGGAAAGGACAGAACCCAGTACTTC.

The chain combines TRBV5-8 with TRBJ2-1; 10 nucleotides line up with TRBD2. The germline gives CDR1 SGHTS, CDR2 YDEGEE. The V and J ends lost 0 bases and 8 bases, in that order; junction bases with no gene match: 14. The CDR3 runs 18 residues. The CDR3 nucleotides read TGTGCCAGCAGCTTGGCCGGAGCGGGAGGGCCTTTAAGCGATGAGCAGTTCTTC. The encoded protein is CASSLAGAGGPLSDEQFF.

This sequence joins TRBV6-5 and TRBJ2-1; TRBD1 aligns across 7 bases. Per the germline V gene, CDR1 is MNHEY and CDR2 is SVGAGI. CDR3 length equals 15 residues. The V gene end was trimmed by 2 bases and the J gene end by 7 bases; junction bases not matched to a gene: 8. The DNA of the CDR3 is TGTGCCAGCAGTTACGTCGGGACAGAGGGAAATGAGCAGTTCTTC. Amino acids: CASSYVGTEGNEQFF.

The V call is TRBV7-2, the J call TRBJ2-7, with TRBD2 matching over 9 bases. Germline CDR1 and CDR2: SGHTA and FQGNSA. The CDR3 spans 13 residues. Trimming cost V 4 bases and J 7 bases; bases outside gene matches: 5. The CDR3 spells CASSSGTSLEQYF. Here the CDR3 DNA reads TGTGCCAGCAGCTCAGGGACTAGCTTAGAGCAGTACTTC.

This sequence joins TRBV3-1 (or the pseudogene TRBV3-2) and TRBJ2-7; 9 bases line up with TRBD1. V lost 5 bases and J lost 5; bases outside the gene matches: 10. The CDR3 is 15 residues long. Germline CDR1 reads LGHDT; CDR2 reads YNNKEL (reference sequence). The CDR3 region has the DNA TGTGCCAGCAGCTCTCGCGGGACAGGGATGGACGAGCAGTACTTC. Its translation: CASSSRGTGMDEQYF.

The chain carries TRBV4-2 and TRBJ2-1; 10 bases are shared with TRBD2. The CDR3 consists of 17 residues. CDR1 LGHNA and CDR2 YNFKEQ come from the germline V gene. V trimming: 1 base; J trimming: 2 bases; junction bases outside the gene matches: 5. The CDR3 protein is CASSQGLAGGPYNEQFF. CDR3 bases: TGTGCCAGCAGCCAAGGGTTAGCGGGGGGCCCCTACAATGAGCAGTTCTTC.

The gene calls are TRBV30 and TRBJ2-7; 7 nucleotides agree with TRBD1. CDR3 size: 14 residues. The germline CDR1 and CDR2 sequences are GTSNPN and SVGIG (reference sequence). V shed 7 bases, J shed 4 bases, and the junction held 13 bases outside the gene matches. CDR3 DNA sequence: TGTGCCTTAGGGACAGCCCCACGGGGATACGAGCAGTACTTC. Its protein product is CALGTAPRGYEQYF.

The chain combines TRBV29-1 with TRBJ2-1; D call uncertain. The CDR3 contains 11 residues. Trimming shortened V by 5 bases and J by 3 bases, and 5 bases separated the two germline ends. CDR1 is SQVTM, CDR2 ANQGSEA, per germline. The CDR3 spells CSVLSYNEQFF. As DNA, the CDR3 is TGCAGCGTTCTTAGCTACAATGAGCAGTTCTTC.

The V call is TRBV4-3, the J call TRBJ2-3, with 7 bases fitting TRBD2. Trimming removed 0 bases from V and 7 bases from J; junction bases left unmatched: 10. From germline, CDR1 is LGHNA and CDR2 YSLEER. The CDR3 runs 16 residues. The CDR3, as DNA: TGCGCCAGCAGCCAAGATTTGGAGGGCGGGAGAAATACGCAGTATTTT. It encodes CASSQDLEGGRNTQYF.

This clone was recorded once. The V call is TRBV7-2, the J call TRBJ1-2; D is uncertain. Germline V gene data show CDR1 as SGHTA and CDR2 as FQGNSA. Trimming left V 5 bases short and J 6 bases short, with 13 bases between. The length of the CDR3 is 13 residues. In nucleotides, the CDR3 is TGTGCCAGCAGCACGGGGAGGGTCAATGGCTACACCTTC. Translated, it gives CASSTGRVNGYTF.

The rearrangement links TRBV5-1 to TRBJ2-1; D is uncertain. With 0 bases removed from V and 9 bases from J, the gap between germline ends came to 10 bases. This CDR3 has 13 residues. The germline gives CDR1 SGHRS, CDR2 YFSETQ. In nucleotides, the CDR3 is TGCGCCAGCAGCTTGGTTACAGTAAGTGAGCAGTTCTTC. Protein sequence: CASSLVTVSEQFF.

V gene TRBV7-9 combines with J gene TRBJ1-6, with TRBD1 matching 7 bases. V was clipped by 4 bases and J by 4 bases; unmatched bases: 1. Per germline, CDR1 SEHNR and CDR2 FQNEAQ (reference sequence). This CDR3 is 14 amino acids long. Written as DNA, the CDR3 is TGTGCCAGCAGCTCGGGACAGTATAATTCACCCCTCCACTTT. This gives the protein CASSSGQYNSPLHF.

The chain couples TRBV5-8 to TRBJ2-3, with a tentative D call TRBD1 (5 bases). The CDR3 loop spans 15 amino acids. Between the trimmed V and J ends, which lost 0 bases and 2 bases, there was a span of 10 bases. Germline V gene sequence: CDR1 SGHTS, CDR2 YDEGEE. The CDR3 loop reads CASSLGDRPTDTQYF. CDR3 in DNA: TGTGCCAGCAGCTTGGGAGACAGACCCACAGATACGCAGTATTTT.

The chain is built from TRBV9 and TRBJ2-5, with TRBD2 matching 8 bases. CDR1 and CDR2 (germline): SGDLS, YYNGEE. The ends lost 0 bases at V and 4 bases at J; junction bases unmatched: 5. This CDR3 is 15 amino acids long. CDR3 loop: CASSVAGGALETQYF. Here the CDR3 DNA reads TGTGCCAGCAGCGTAGCCGGGGGGGCTTTAGAGACCCAGTACTTC.

This clone came up a few times. The chain combines TRBV6-2 or TRBV6-3 with TRBJ1-5; D remains unclear. The CDR3 runs to 12 residues. The V gene lost 0 bases and the J gene lost 8 bases, with 5 bases spanning the gap. The V gene's germline CDR1 is MNHEY and CDR2 SVGEGT. The CDR3 DNA reads TGTGCCAGCAGTTACTCAGCCAAGCCCCAGCATTTT. It translates to CASSYSAKPQHF.

This rearrangement joins TRBV29-1 to TRBJ1-1, with D uncertain. The V end lost 5 bases, the J end lost 5 bases, and 12 bases lay between the germline ends. This CDR3 has 12 residues. Germline CDR1 reads SQVTM; CDR2 reads ANQGSEA. The CDR3 nucleotides read TGCAGCGTTATGGTTGGAGTTACTGAAGCTTTCTTT. It yields the protein CSVMVGVTEAFF.

The CDR3 spells CASSLVGAGGNEQFF. The CDR3 nucleotides read TGTGCCAGCAGCTTAGTGGGGGCAGGGGGGAATGAGCAGTTCTTC. V usage is TRBV11-2 and J usage is TRBJ2-1; D may be TRBD1 (7 bases). V lost 1 base to trimming and J lost 7 bases, with 14 bases between them. Looked up from germline, CDR1 is SGHAT and CDR2 is FQNNGV. The CDR3 has 15 residues.

The rearrangement links TRBV7-2 to TRBJ2-5; 7 bases are a match to TRBD1. Germline V gene data show CDR1 as SGHTA and CDR2 as FQGNSA. V gave up 5 bases and J gave up 7 bases; unmatched junction bases: 7. This CDR3 contains 13 residues. The chain's CDR3 is CASSSRTGRTQYF. The CDR3 DNA follows: TGTGCCAGCAGCAGCAGGACAGGTCGGACCCAGTACTTC.

The chain has TRBV19 and TRBJ2-2; D remains unclear. The V gene lost 6 bases and the J gene lost 5 bases, with 7 bases spanning the gap. The germline V gene encodes CDR1 LNHDA and CDR2 SQIVND (reference sequence). The CDR3 contains 12 residues. The CDR3 sequence: CASRELTGELFF. The CDR3 bases are TGTGCCAGTAGAGAGCTTACCGGGGAGCTGTTTTTT.

This clone occurred a few times. The chain combines TRBV12-3 or TRBV12-4 with TRBJ2-7, with D perhaps matching TRBD1 (5 bases). Trimming took 2 bases from V and 5 from J, leaving 10 bases between them. The CDR3 runs 13 residues. CDR3 region: CASSLQGENEQYF. CDR3 sequence (DNA): TGTGCCAGCAGTTTACAAGGGGAAAACGAGCAGTACTTC.

The J gene is TRBJ1-6, the V gene TRBV2; D might be TRBD1 (6 bases). Germline V gene lookup returns CDR1 SNHLY and CDR2 FYNNEI. This CDR3 is built from 13 residues. The V end lost 7 bases, the J end lost 9 bases, and 13 bases lay between the germline ends. The CDR3 protein is CASTGTFGSPLHF. CDR3 DNA sequence: TGTGCCAGCACCGGGACATTCGGTTCACCCCTCCACTTT. Using reference TRBV2 and TRBJ1-6 for the parts outside the CDR3, the full variable domain is EPEVTQTPSHQVTQMGQEVILRCVPISNHLYFYWYRQILGQKVEFLVSFYNNEISEKSEIFDDQFSVERPDGSNFTLKIRSTKLEDSAMYFCASTGTFGSPLHFGNGTRLTVT.

This clone has a single count. The chain is built from TRBV6-4 and TRBJ2-3; 8 bases agree with TRBD1. This CDR3 is built from 16 residues. The junction had 7 bases not matched to a gene; V was cut back by 3 bases and J by 2 bases. Germline V gene data show CDR1 as MRHNA and CDR2 as SNTAGT. DNA of the CDR3: TGTGCCAGCAGTGAATCCCGGACAGGGACCACAGATACGCAGTATTTT. It translates to CASSESRTGTTDTQYF.

The chain joins TRBV19 to TRBJ2-3; 8 bases align to TRBD2. J gave up 3 bases and V 8 bases, and 4 bases lay outside the gene matches. The CDR3 contains 13 residues. Per germline, CDR1 LNHDA and CDR2 SQIVND (reference sequence). This chain's CDR3 is CASLVAGTDTQYF. The CDR3 coding sequence is TGTGCCAGTCTCGTAGCGGGGACAGATACGCAGTATTTT.